This TCR beta chain was identified during a study of T cells in Graves' hyperthyroidism and ophthalmopathy (dated by TCRdb to the late 2010s). Some background on the complete study: Peripheral blood was sampled at the time of initial diagnosis, prior to any treatment. To identify TCR V-J signatures that set the groups apart, the researchers used a discovery cohort of 95 to 100 patients, made up of 40 to 45 with Graves' ophthalmopathy and some 55 with stable Graves' hyperthyroidism. Whether ophthalmopathy could be predicted prospectively was tested in an independent validation cohort made up of roughly 19 hyperthyroidism patients plus 17 patients who later progressed to ophthalmopathy. The roughly 100 discovery patients were randomly split 7:3 into training and test sets. In about 6 Graves' hyperthyroidism patients, the study also compared T-cell repertoires from thyroid tissue with T-cell repertoires from blood. Once sampling was done, hyperthyroidism patients were given methimazole at a starting dose of 30 mg daily, whereas ophthalmopathy patients were given high-dose intravenous methylprednisolone. TCR Vbeta CDR3 sequencing of 135 peripheral blood samples (fewer than 45 ophthalmopathy, 75 to 80 hyperthyroidism and about 17 progressor patients) is reported in the paper. General conclusions and limits of the study: In cross-validation, a model built on a 13 V-J signature told ophthalmopathy apart from stable hyperthyroidism with 85% to 90% sensitivity and around 83% specificity, and in testing the same model reached 80%/75%. In validation, the model predicted progression to ophthalmopathy with about 71% sensitivity and over 72% specificity, a median of roughly seven months before onset. Most expanded thyroid clonotypes (frequency above 0.001) were also found in blood, which suggests that blood repertoires may mirror thyroid immune responses. Sample size was not statistically predetermined, and investigators were not blinded to group allocation.

Comments on this clonotype: It has no known antigen specificity. No base-level quality is on record; no much larger clone is a single base apart.

The CDR3 goes from the cysteine to the phenylalanine over 13 residues. Only the CDR3 DNA stays, 39 bases, in frame from base 1. Trimmed from V: 4 bases; trimmed from J: 10 bases; junction bases lacking a gene match: 6. Taken from the germline V gene, the CDR1 and CDR2 loops are SGHAT and FQNNGV. The TCR beta CDR3 regions were amplified from RNA transcripts. The TCR CDR3 was subjected to a first round of RT-PCR using the HTBI primer set and the Qiagen OneStep RT-PCR kit. Libraries were constructed in a second round of multiplex PCR, after which size selection and purification were performed. The libraries were sequenced on an Illumina HiSeq2000 using paired-end 100 bp reads. The authors' analysis ran thus. SOAPnuke was used to process the raw data, throwing out any read that contained adapters or uncalled bases, had a mean Phred below 15, or lacked an exact constant-primer or identifier match. COPE v1.2.5 was used to merge the high-quality paired reads, and each unique nucleotide sequence was defined as a clonotype. MiTCR v1.1 was used to align the clonotypes against IMGT TRBV, TRBD and TRBJ reference segments. Analysis was restricted to V-J combinations with a frequency above 0.0001, which covered 99% to 99.2% of repertoires. The TCS score was defined as F50 (clonal expansion) divided by E x V (chaos), with BLOSUM62-based TCRdist calculated between CDR3 peptides within each V-J. Welch's t-statistics and random forest reduced fewer than 600 V-J features to roughly 13, which were used in a naive Bayes classifier (R e1071). TCRdb applied fastp at Q25 and MiXCR to the public reads, then kept only in-frame beta chains. A single entry per CDR3 protein holds the most common genes and DNA from its merged rows. The V and J calls come from TCRdb's annotation, not from the publication. The sample contains a few hundred thousand distinct CDR3 sequences, about 15% of them found a single time. Roughly 5.5% of the sample is in the top ten clones.

The hyperthyroidism patients were between 18 and 65 years old and newly diagnosed, with a disease duration of less than 2 months. Exclusion was applied to patients with uncontrolled infections, other autoimmune diseases, pregnancy or lactation. Diagnoses were established on the basis of clinical symptoms, serum thyroxine and TRAb, thyroid ultrasound, and orbital computed tomography. Blood from progressor patients was drawn when they were first diagnosed with hyperthyroidism, before any ophthalmopathy symptoms appeared. Ficoll-Paque density gradient centrifugation was used to isolate PBMCs from around 9.1 ml of fresh peripheral blood. Progressor patients were first diagnosed with Graves' hyperthyroidism and then developed ophthalmopathy during follow-up. Total RNA was extracted using Trizol reagent, and RNA quality was assessed on an Agilent 2100 Bioanalyzer.

The sequenced sample was blood. The chain is made from TRBV11-2 and TRBJ2-3, with 9 bases matching TRBD2. The clonotype was recovered from a woman in her twenties or thirties with Graves' hyperthyroidism that later progressed to Graves' ophthalmopathy. The sequenced DNA: TGTGCCAGCAGCTCCAGAGCGGGAGGCGCGCAGTATTTT. This encodes CASSSRAGGAQYF.